A single T cell receptor beta chain is shown here with its context. Assay: immunoSEQ multiplex PCR; the TCRdb copy retains only in-frame clones and omits some. The data show over 50,000 clones, roughly 97% seen once. The source of the sample is a study of technical replicates of blood from a handful of donors. Trimming stripped 5 bases from V and 0 bases from J, with 12 bases between. CDR1 GTSNPN and CDR2 SVGIG come from the germline V gene (reference sequence). The CDR3 totals 14 residues. The clonotype comes from a human donor in good health. The rearrangement uses TRBV30 and TRBJ2-3; D not certain. The sequenced sample consisted of T cells isolated from PBMCs. This CDR3 is CAWEWPPSTDTQYF. The CDR3 bases are TGTGCCTGGGAATGGCCACCTAGCACAGATACGCAGTATTTT.